This T cell receptor beta chain came from a study of blood T cell repertoires in COVID-19. Overall study context: Samples came from the United States, Italy and Spain, spanning acute and convalescent COVID-19. T cells, B-cell-depleted T cells, or PBMCs provided the cDNA or gDNA that served as material.

Authors' methods: Nucleated cell number was recorded as an estimate derived from reference gene primer amplification. Profiling relied on immunoSEQ multiplex PCR, and the TCRdb table lists in-frame clones only, not all of them. The DNA was the basis for D and trimming; V, J and clone size are from that table. The repertoire consists of about 100,000 clones, with 55% to 75% occurring once and the leading ten covering less than 2%. Germline V gives CDR1 SGHVS, CDR2 FQNEAQ. The CDR3 contains 14 residues. Trimming cost V 3 bases and J 1 base, with 9 bases left between them. The sequencing input was peripheral blood. The J gene is TRBJ1-1, the V gene TRBV7-8; D remains ambiguous. This receptor was identified in a woman aged 40 to 55 with acute or convalescent COVID-19. CDR3 in amino acids: CASSFTRGNTEAFF. The DNA of the CDR3 is TGTGCCAGCAGCTTCACCAGAGGGAACACTGAAGCTTTCTTT.